The 25 T cell receptor beta chains below come from one sample, sequenced in a study of graft-versus-host responses after intestinal transplantation. The data were produced by immunoSEQ multiplex PCR, yet TCRdb's version contains in-frame clones alone and is incomplete. Among 35,000 to 45,000 clones listed, roughly 93% were seen once. The material was PBMCs, obtained 700 to 750 days after intestinal transplantation. These TCRs come from a human patient who received an intestinal transplant, so some T cells may come from the graft donor.

The chain is built from TRBV7-3 and TRBJ2-3, with D possibly being TRBD2 (6 bases). V was shortened by 5 bases and J by 2 bases, with 14 bases between the two germline ends. This CDR3 comprises 15 residues. Germline-derived CDR1 and CDR2 are SGHTA and FQGTGA. In nucleotides, the CDR3 is TGTGCCAGCAGCCCCTGGGGGGAGGACACAGATACGCAGTATTTT. Translating gives CASSPWGEDTDTQYF.

CDR3 coding DNA: TGTGCCTGGAGTATAATAAAGGGCTACGAGCAGTACTTC. Amino acids: CAWSIIKGYEQYF. This chain links TRBV30 with TRBJ2-7, with D hard to call. From germline, CDR1 is GTSNPN and CDR2 SVGIG (reference sequence). The CDR3 is made up of 13 amino acids. The V end was cut by 2 bases, the J end by 3 bases, with 11 bases between.

The chain has TRBV6-1 and TRBJ2-3; D is undetermined. The germline V and J ends were trimmed by 2 bases and 6 bases, with 18 bases remaining between them. The CDR3 extends over 16 amino acids. CDR1 is MNHNS and CDR2 is SASEGT in the germline V gene. The DNA of the CDR3 is TGTGCCAGCAGTGAATTGGCAGGTGGGCAAATGGATACGCAGTATTTT. Its translation is CASSELAGGQMDTQYF.

CDR3 sequence: CASSLRPRQGNTEAFF. The CDR3 DNA reads TGTGCCAGCAGCTTGAGACCTAGGCAGGGGAACACTGAAGCTTTCTTT. The rearrangement uses TRBV5-6 and TRBJ1-1; a possible D gene is TRBD1 (5 bases). Between the trimmed V and J ends, which lost 1 base and 1 base, there was a span of 14 bases. The CDR3 runs 16 residues. Germline CDR1 is SGHDT and CDR2 is YYEEEE.

V usage is TRBV7-6 and J usage is TRBJ2-1; D is tentatively TRBD1 or TRBD2 (5 bases each). Trimming took 5 bases from V and 4 from J, leaving 12 bases between them. Germline V gene lookup returns CDR1 SGHVS and CDR2 FNYEAQ. The CDR3 runs 14 residues. CDR3 residues: CASSKGPDYNEQFF. In nucleotides, the CDR3 is TGTGCCAGCAGCAAGGGACCGGATTACAATGAGCAGTTCTTC.

The rearrangement links TRBV5-1 to TRBJ1-2; no clear D gene. V gave up 0 bases and J gave up 4 bases, with 10 bases separating them. From germline, CDR1 is SGHRS and CDR2 YFSETQ. The CDR3 is 14 amino acids. CDR3 loop: CASSLGQELYGYTF. The CDR3 nucleotides are TGCGCCAGCAGCTTGGGCCAAGAACTCTATGGCTACACCTTC.

The sample holds one count of this clone. V usage is TRBV18 and J usage is TRBJ2-3; D is unresolved. With 2 bases removed from V and 0 bases from J, the gap between germline ends came to 15 bases. CDR3 size: 17 residues. Germline loops: CDR1 KGHSH, CDR2 LQKENI. The CDR3 sequence is CASSPRVATSSTDTQYF. The DNA of the CDR3 is TGTGCCAGCTCACCAAGGGTGGCTACATCTAGCACAGATACGCAGTATTTT.

The CDR3 DNA sequence: TGTGCCAGCAGCGTAGAGGGCGGAATAGCGGGGAGAGGATCCTACGAGCAGTACTTC. It is translated as CASSVEGGIAGRGSYEQYF. This chain links TRBV9 with TRBJ2-7, with TRBD2 identical over 8 bases. J gave up 1 base and V 0 bases, and 15 bases lay outside the gene matches. Germline CDR1 is SGDLS and CDR2 is YYNGEE. There are 19 residues in the CDR3.

The chain couples TRBV15 to TRBJ2-7, with D perhaps being TRBD1 or TRBD2 (5 bases each). V was clipped by 0 bases and J by 2 bases, with 17 bases between them. This CDR3 has 17 amino acids. Germline V lookup: CDR1 LNHNV, CDR2 YYDKDF (reference sequence). The CDR3 region has the DNA TGTGCCACCAGCAGAGAATCCGGGAAGGGGTCTACCTACGAGCAGTACTTC. It translates to CATSRESGKGSTYEQYF.

The V and J genes are TRBV6-6 and TRBJ1-5, with TRBD1 matching 7 bases. V was pared by 6 bases and J by 4 bases, with 6 bases of the junction left unmatched. This CDR3 has 14 residues. Germline lookup yields CDR1 MNHNY and CDR2 SVGAGI (reference sequence). CDR3 protein: CASSQGQTNQPQHF. The CDR3 DNA reads TGTGCCAGCAGCCAGGGACAGACAAATCAGCCCCAGCATTTT.

The V gene is TRBV7-9, the J gene TRBJ2-7, with TRBD1 identical over 9 bases. The CDR3 runs to 14 residues. Germline V gene data show CDR1 as SEHNR and CDR2 as FQNEAQ (reference sequence). Unmatched junction bases numbered 5, after V lost 5 bases and J lost 3 bases. CDR3 amino acids: CASSQGQGRYEQYF. CDR3 in DNA: TGTGCCAGCAGCCAGGGACAGGGCCGCTACGAGCAGTACTTC.

The chain links TRBV7-9 to TRBJ2-1; possible D gene TRBD2, 5 bases. This CDR3 has 18 residues. CDR1 and CDR2 from the germline V gene are SEHNR and FQNEAQ (reference sequence). Trimming removed 8 bases from V and 3 bases from J, with 26 bases in between. As DNA, the CDR3 is TGTGCCAGCGACCAGAGGGCTGGGCCCGTCGGGTTCTACAATGAGCAGTTCTTC. Protein product: CASDQRAGPVGFYNEQFF.

The chain is built from TRBV28 and TRBJ2-2; TRBD1 is a possible D gene (6 bases). CDR3 length: 15 residues. V was clipped by 5 bases and J by 0 bases, with 10 bases between them. Per germline, CDR1 MDHEN and CDR2 SYDVKM. The CDR3 DNA is TGTGCCAGCAGTCCGGGACAAACGAACACCGGGGAGCTGTTTTTT. It yields the protein CASSPGQTNTGELFF.

J is TRBJ1-5 and V is TRBV6-4; TRBD1 agrees at 8 bases. Germline values: CDR1 MRHNA, CDR2 SNTAGT. CDR3 length: 16 residues. Trimming removed 6 bases from V and 6 bases from J; junction bases left unmatched: 13. CDR3 DNA sequence: TGTGCCAGCAGCCCGCCGTCCAGGGGGCTTGTTCAGCCCCAGCATTTT. Amino acid sequence: CASSPPSRGLVQPQHF.

The V call is TRBV19, the J call TRBJ1-1; maybe TRBD1 (5 bases). Trimming cost V 5 bases and J 5 bases, with 21 bases left between them. Germline CDR1 reads LNHDA; CDR2 reads SQIVND (reference sequence). This CDR3 contains 16 residues. The CDR3 coding sequence is TGTGCCAGTAGTCCTTACCGCAGGGACCGGGGGACTGAAGCTTTCTTT. It is translated as CASSPYRRDRGTEAFF.

This clone is a singleton in its sample. V gene TRBV6-6 combines with J gene TRBJ2-7; a weak D match, TRBD2 (6 bases). CDR3 length: 14 amino acids. V lost 6 bases, J lost 2 bases, and 14 bases lay in between. CDR1 and CDR2 from the germline V gene are MNHNY and SVGAGI (reference sequence). The chain's CDR3 is CASSSLATTYEQYF. DNA for the CDR3: TGTGCCAGCAGCTCACTAGCTACGACCTACGAGCAGTACTTC.

V is TRBV4-1 and J is TRBJ1-4; D perhaps matches TRBD1 (5 bases). Germline V CDR1 and CDR2: MGHRA, YSYEKL. This CDR3 is 15 amino acids long. Trimming took 2 bases from V and 8 from J, leaving 15 bases between them. DNA of the CDR3: TGCGCCAGCAGCCAATCTAGTCATGAGGGGGAAAAACTGTTTTTT. This translates into CASSQSSHEGEKLFF.

This rearrangement joins TRBV7-3 to TRBJ1-2, with D tentatively TRBD1 (5 bases). Deletions cut 0 bases from V and 8 bases from J, with 13 bases between. The CDR3 spans 14 residues. Germline V CDR1 and CDR2: SGHTA, FQGTGA. This CDR3 is CASSLTGQGGGYTF. The CDR3 coding sequence is TGTGCCAGCAGCTTAACGGGGCAGGGAGGCGGCTACACCTTC.

The J gene is TRBJ2-6, the V gene TRBV19, with 9 nucleotides matching TRBD2. CDR3 length: 19 amino acids. The junction had 12 bases not matched to a gene; V was cut back by 4 bases and J by 2 bases. Germline-derived CDR1 and CDR2 are LNHDA and SQIVND (reference sequence). In DNA, the CDR3 is TGTGCCAGTAGTACCCACGTCGGGCTAGCGGGACCTGGGGCCAACGTCCTGACTTTC. Encoded protein: CASSTHVGLAGPGANVLTF. The entire variable domain, with the rest obtained from reference TRBV19 and TRBJ2-6, is as follows: DGGITQSPKYLFRKEGQNVTLSCEQNLNHDAMYWYRQDPGQGLRLIYYSQIVNDFQKGDIAEGYSVSREKKESFPLTVTSAQKNPTAFYLCASSTHVGLAGPGANVLTFGAGSRLTVL.

This rearrangement joins TRBV4-1 to TRBJ2-5; 11 positions agree with TRBD2. The CDR3 runs to 17 residues. With 2 bases clipped from V and 3 bases from J, the junction kept 8 bases outside the gene matches. Germline CDR1 is MGHRA and CDR2 is YSYEKL. The CDR3 nucleotides read TGCGCCAGCAGCCAACAGAGACTAGCGGGACGAAAAGAGACCCAGTACTTC. This translates into CASSQQRLAGRKETQYF.

The V and J genes are TRBV7-6 and TRBJ2-7; no clear D gene. V lost 1 base and J 5 bases, leaving 6 bases between the germline ends. There are 12 residues in the CDR3. Germline V gene lookup returns CDR1 SGHVS and CDR2 FNYEAQ. The CDR3 nucleotides read TGTGCCAGCAGCTTAGTTCTCAACGAGCAGTACTTC. Amino acids: CASSLVLNEQYF.

The J gene is TRBJ2-1, the V gene TRBV5-4, with 8 bases lining up with TRBD2. This CDR3 is 17 amino acids long. CDR1 SGHNT and CDR2 YYREEE come from the germline V gene (reference sequence). V lost 3 bases and J lost 7; bases outside the gene matches: 15. As DNA, the CDR3 is TGTGCCAGCAGCTCGGCGAAACGGGGGGGTTTGGAAAATGAGCAGTTCTTC. Its protein product is CASSSAKRGGLENEQFF.

This clone was observed a single time. The V and J genes are TRBV6-6 and TRBJ2-7, with D hard to call. V was cut by 7 bases and J by 1 base, with 17 bases left in between. CDR1 and CDR2 (germline): MNHNY, SVGAGI (reference sequence). The CDR3 contains 15 residues. CDR3 DNA: TGTGCCAGCAAGTTTGAGAACGGCCAGTCCTACGAGCAGTACTTC. Translated, it gives CASKFENGQSYEQYF.

The chain couples TRBV6-6 to TRBJ2-7, with D uncertain. Germline loops: CDR1 MNHNY, CDR2 SVGAGI (reference sequence). Trimming left V 5 bases short and J 1 base short, with 15 bases between. The CDR3 runs to 15 residues. The CDR3 protein is CASSNHGRASYEQYF. The CDR3 nucleotides are TGTGCCAGCAGTAACCATGGACGGGCATCCTACGAGCAGTACTTC.

The V gene is TRBV11-3, the J gene TRBJ1-6; D unresolved. From germline, CDR1 is SGHNT and CDR2 YENEEA. Trimming cost V 1 base and J 8 bases, with 9 bases left between them. The CDR3 is made up of 14 amino acids. CDR3 amino acids: CASSLGGGHSPLHF. CDR3 bases: TGTGCCAGCAGCTTAGGGGGTGGTCATTCACCCCTCCACTTT.